This T cell receptor (beta chain) was recorded in a study of radiation and T cells in renal cell carcinoma. The assay was immunoSEQ multiplex PCR, and TCRdb's table has in-frame clones only and misses some. The table includes roughly 160,000 clones, about 87% detected once. The CDR3 spans 13 residues. Deletions cut 1 base from V and 5 bases from J, with 5 bases between. Germline CDR1 and CDR2: KGHSH and LQKENI. The time point: blood 4 weeks post-SBRT, at nephrectomy. Treatment described: 15 Gy SBRT to primary tumor, nephrectomy 4 weeks later. Nephrectomy followed 15 Gy stereotactic body radiation by 4 weeks.

The specimen was blood, collected from a patient whose treatment included radiotherapy and nephrectomy. The rearrangement uses TRBV18 and TRBJ2-2; D not certain. The origin of this receptor is a woman aged 45-65 years with renal cell carcinoma. For the CDR3, the DNA is TGTGCCAGCTCACCACTAGAAACCGGGGAGCTGTTTTTT. Protein sequence: CASSPLETGELFF.